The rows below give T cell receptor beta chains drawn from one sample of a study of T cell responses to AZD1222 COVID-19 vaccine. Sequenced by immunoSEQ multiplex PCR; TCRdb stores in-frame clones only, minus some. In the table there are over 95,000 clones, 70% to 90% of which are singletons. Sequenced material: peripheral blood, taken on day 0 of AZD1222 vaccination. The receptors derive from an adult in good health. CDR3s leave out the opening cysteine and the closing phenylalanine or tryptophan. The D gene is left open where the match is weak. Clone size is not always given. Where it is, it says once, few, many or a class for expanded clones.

ASSLGGSRTDTQY	NA	NA	TRBV7-2	TRBJ2-3
ASSQQGLMTNEKLF	TRBD1	NA	TRBV5-4	TRBJ1-4
ASTLAGNTEAF	NA	NA	TRBV7-9	TRBJ1-1
ATTQDPNTGELF	NA	NA	TRBV6-5	TRBJ2-2
ASRTPGQGKGGYT	TRBD1	NA	TRBV19	TRBJ1-2
ASSQGMGILSGGYT	NA	NA	TRBV4-3	TRBJ1-2
SARVGATQY	NA	NA	TRBV20-1	TRBJ2-3
ASSLGPALRLH	NA	NA	TRBV7-9	TRBJ1-6
ASRRGVNQPQH	NA	NA	TRBV27	TRBJ1-5
ASRRTAPGTQGAGELF	NA	NA	TRBV27	TRBJ2-2
ASSHDPQGKNSPLH	TRBD1	NA	TRBV4-1	TRBJ1-6
ASSLGLSETDTQY	NA	few	TRBV11-2	TRBJ2-3
ASSIDQRGSTDTQY	NA	NA	TRBV19	TRBJ2-3
ASSYGPPGYNEQF	NA	few	TRBV6-2/TRBV6-3	TRBJ2-1
ASSQEGGTYEQY	TRBD1	NA	TRBV4-1	TRBJ2-7
ASSQSRGELF	NA	NA	TRBV3-1/TRBV3-2	TRBJ2-2
ASSLTVRETQY	NA	once	TRBV5-6	TRBJ2-5
ATSRSDGRTEAF	NA	NA	TRBV24-1	TRBJ1-1
ASSPPYRDREVAF	TRBD1	NA	TRBV18	TRBJ1-1
SASKGPTNTEAF	NA	NA	TRBV20-1	TRBJ1-1
ASSLAGNTEAF	NA	NA	TRBV27	TRBJ1-1
ASSSRGRMDGYT	NA	once	TRBV7-9	TRBJ1-2
ASSRAAGVLNSPLH	NA	NA	TRBV14	TRBJ1-6
ATGGGRKPQH	NA	NA	TRBV28	TRBJ1-5
ASSPRTGPLL	TRBD1	NA	TRBV12-3/TRBV12-4	TRBJ1-5
ASSSSEGQPQH	NA	NA	TRBV7-8	TRBJ1-5
ASSQPLGTANSPLH	TRBD1	once	TRBV4-1	TRBJ1-6
ASSYPGIYEQY	NA	few	TRBV6-2/TRBV6-3	TRBJ2-7
ASSQARTGTGNNSPLH	TRBD1	NA	TRBV14	TRBJ1-6
ASSPSPGPQETQY	NA	NA	TRBV7-3	TRBJ2-5
ASSGGGAQH	NA	NA	TRBV25-1	TRBJ1-5
ASSSTRTGKDPQPQH	TRBD1	few	TRBV27	TRBJ1-5
ASSSTAPLNTEAF	NA	NA	TRBV5-1	TRBJ1-1
ASIKVGSGKLF	NA	NA	TRBV12-3/TRBV12-4	TRBJ1-4
ASGGPGWGYT	NA	NA	TRBV2	TRBJ1-2
ASSEGVPKASPMNTEAF	NA	NA	TRBV2	TRBJ1-1
ASTGGLGNSPLH	NA	NA	TRBV27	TRBJ1-6
ASSQDLAGRNEQF	TRBD2	NA	TRBV4-3	TRBJ2-1
ASSPIGELF	NA	NA	TRBV6-2/TRBV6-3	TRBJ2-2
ASSQDGPRGTDTQY	TRBD2	NA	TRBV4-1	TRBJ2-3
AIAGTANSPLH	NA	NA	TRBV10-3	TRBJ1-6